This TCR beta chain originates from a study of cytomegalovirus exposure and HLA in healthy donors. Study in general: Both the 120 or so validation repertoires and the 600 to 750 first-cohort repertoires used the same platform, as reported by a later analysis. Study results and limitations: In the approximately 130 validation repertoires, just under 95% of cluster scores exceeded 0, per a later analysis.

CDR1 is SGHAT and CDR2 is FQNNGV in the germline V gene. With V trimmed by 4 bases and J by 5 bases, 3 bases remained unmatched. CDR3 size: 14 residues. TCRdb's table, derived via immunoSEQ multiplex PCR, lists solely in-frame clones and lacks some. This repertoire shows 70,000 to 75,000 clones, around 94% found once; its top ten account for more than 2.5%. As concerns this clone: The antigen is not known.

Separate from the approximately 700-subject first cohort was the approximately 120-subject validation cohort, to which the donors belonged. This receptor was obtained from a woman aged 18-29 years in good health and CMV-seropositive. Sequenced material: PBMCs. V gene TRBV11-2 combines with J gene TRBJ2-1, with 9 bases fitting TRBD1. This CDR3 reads CASSSGTGHNEQFF. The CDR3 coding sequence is TGTGCCAGCAGCTCCGGGACAGGGCACAATGAGCAGTTCTTC.